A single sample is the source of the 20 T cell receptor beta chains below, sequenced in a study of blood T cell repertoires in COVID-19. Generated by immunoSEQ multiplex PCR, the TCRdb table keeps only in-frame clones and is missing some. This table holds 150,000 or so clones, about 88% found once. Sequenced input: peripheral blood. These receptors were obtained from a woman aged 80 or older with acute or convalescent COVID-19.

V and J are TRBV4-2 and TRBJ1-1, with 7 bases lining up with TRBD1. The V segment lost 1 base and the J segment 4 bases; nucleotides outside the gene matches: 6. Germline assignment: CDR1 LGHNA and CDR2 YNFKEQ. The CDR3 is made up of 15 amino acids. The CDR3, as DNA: TGTGCCAGCAGCCAAGCGACAGGGATGGCCACTGAAGCTTTCTTT. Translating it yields CASSQATGMATEAFF.

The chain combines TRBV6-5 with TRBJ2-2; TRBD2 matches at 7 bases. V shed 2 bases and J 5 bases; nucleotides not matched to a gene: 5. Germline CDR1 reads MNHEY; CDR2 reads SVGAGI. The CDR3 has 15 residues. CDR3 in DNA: TGTGCCAGCAGTTACGCGGGAGTAAGGACCGGGGAGCTGTTTTTT. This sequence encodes CASSYAGVRTGELFF.

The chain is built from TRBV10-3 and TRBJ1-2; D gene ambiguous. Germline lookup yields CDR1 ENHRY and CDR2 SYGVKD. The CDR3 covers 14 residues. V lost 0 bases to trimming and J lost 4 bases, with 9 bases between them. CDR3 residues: CAISESEGSYGYTF. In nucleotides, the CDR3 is TGTGCCATCAGTGAGTCTGAGGGTTCCTATGGCTACACCTTC.

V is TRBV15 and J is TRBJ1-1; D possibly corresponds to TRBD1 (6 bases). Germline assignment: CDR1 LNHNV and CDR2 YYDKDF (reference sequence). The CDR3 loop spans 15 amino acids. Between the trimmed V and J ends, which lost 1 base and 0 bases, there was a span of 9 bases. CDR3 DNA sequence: TGTGCCACCAGCAGAGGAGGGGGAATGAACACTGAAGCTTTCTTT. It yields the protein CATSRGGGMNTEAFF.

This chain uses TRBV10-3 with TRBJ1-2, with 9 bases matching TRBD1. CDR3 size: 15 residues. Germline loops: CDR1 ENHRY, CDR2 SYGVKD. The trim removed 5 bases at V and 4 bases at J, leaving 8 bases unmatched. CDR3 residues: CAISSDRTGVYGYTF. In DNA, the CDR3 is TGTGCCATCAGTTCCGACCGGACAGGGGTCTATGGCTACACCTTC.

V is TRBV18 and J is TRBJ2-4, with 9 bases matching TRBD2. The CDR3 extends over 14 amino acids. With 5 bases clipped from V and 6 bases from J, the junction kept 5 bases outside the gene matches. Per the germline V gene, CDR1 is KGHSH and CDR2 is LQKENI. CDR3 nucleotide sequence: TGTGCCAGCTCAGAGGGACTAGCCGGAAACATTCAGTACTTC. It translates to CASSEGLAGNIQYF.

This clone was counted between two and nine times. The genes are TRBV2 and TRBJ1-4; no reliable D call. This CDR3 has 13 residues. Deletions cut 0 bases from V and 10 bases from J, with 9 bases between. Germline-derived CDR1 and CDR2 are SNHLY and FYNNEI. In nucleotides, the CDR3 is TGTGCCAGCAGTGAAGCGGCATTCCGAAAACTGTTTTTT. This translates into CASSEAAFRKLFF.

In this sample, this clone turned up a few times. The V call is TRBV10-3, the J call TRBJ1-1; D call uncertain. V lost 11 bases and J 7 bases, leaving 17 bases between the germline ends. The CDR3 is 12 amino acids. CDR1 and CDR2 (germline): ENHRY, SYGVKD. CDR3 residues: CAASSGLREAFF. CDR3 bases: TGTGCCGCTTCTAGCGGGCTCCGTGAAGCTTTCTTT.

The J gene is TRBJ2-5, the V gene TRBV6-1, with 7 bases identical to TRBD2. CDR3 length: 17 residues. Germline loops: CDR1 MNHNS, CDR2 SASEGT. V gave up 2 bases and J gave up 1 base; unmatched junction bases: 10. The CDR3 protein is CASSEFGRLATQETQYF. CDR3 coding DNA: TGTGCCAGCAGTGAATTCGGGAGACTAGCTACCCAAGAGACCCAGTACTTC.

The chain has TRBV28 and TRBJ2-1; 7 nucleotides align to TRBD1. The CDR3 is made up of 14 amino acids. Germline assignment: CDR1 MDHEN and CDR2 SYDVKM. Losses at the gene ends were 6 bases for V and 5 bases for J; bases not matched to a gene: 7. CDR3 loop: CASRLGTANNEQFF. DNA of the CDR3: TGTGCCAGCAGACTCGGGACAGCAAACAATGAGCAGTTCTTC.

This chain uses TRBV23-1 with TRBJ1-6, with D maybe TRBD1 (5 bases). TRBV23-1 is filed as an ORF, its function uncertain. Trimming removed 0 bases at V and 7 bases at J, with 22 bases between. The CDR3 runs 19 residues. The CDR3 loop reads CASSQSERGRADENSPLHF. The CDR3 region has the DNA TGCGCCAGCAGTCAATCGGAGCGCGGCAGGGCAGACGAGAATTCACCCCTCCACTTT.

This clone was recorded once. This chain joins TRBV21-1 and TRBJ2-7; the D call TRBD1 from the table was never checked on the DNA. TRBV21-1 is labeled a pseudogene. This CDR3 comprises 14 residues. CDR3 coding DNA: TGTGCCAGCAGCAAAGAACAGGTCCCCTACGAGCAGTACTTC. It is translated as CASSKEQVPYEQYF.

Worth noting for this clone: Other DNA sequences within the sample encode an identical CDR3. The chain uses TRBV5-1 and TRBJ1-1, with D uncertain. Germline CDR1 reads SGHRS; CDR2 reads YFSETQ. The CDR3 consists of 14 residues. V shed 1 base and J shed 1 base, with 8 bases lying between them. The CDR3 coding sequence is TGCGCCAGCAGCTTGAGAGCCCAGAACACTGAAGCTTTCTTT. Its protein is CASSLRAQNTEAFF.

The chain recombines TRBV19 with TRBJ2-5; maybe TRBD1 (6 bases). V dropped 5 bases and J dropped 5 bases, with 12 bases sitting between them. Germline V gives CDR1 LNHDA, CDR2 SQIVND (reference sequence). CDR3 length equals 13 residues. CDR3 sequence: CASSPTGSETQYF. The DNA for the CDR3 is TGTGCCAGTAGTCCTACAGGGAGCGAGACCCAGTACTTC.

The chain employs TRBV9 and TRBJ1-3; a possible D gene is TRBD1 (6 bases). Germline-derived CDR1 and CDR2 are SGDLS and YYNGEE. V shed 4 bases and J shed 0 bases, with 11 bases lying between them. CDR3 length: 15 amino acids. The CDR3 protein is CASSRQDNSGNTIYF. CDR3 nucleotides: TGTGCCAGCAGCCGACAGGACAACTCTGGAAACACCATATATTTT. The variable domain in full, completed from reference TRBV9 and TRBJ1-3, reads DSGVTQTPKHLITATGQRVTLRCSPRSGDLSVYWYQQSLDQGLQFLIQYYNGEERAKGNILERFSAQQFPDLHSELNLSSLELGDSALYFCASSRQDNSGNTIYFGEGSWLTVV.

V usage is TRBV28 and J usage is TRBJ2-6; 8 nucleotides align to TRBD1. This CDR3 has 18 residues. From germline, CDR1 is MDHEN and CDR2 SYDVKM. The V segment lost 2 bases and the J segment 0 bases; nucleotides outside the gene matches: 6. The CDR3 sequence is CASSLIGDRTSGANVLTF. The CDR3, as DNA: TGTGCCAGCAGTTTAATTGGGGACAGGACCTCTGGGGCCAACGTCCTGACTTTC.

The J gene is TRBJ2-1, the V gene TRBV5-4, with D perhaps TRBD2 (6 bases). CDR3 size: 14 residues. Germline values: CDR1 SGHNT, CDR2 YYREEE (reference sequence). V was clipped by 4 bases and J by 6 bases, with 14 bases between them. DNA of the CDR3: TGTGCCAGCAGCGTCAGTAACGGGGGCAATGAGCAGTTCTTC. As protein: CASSVSNGGNEQFF.

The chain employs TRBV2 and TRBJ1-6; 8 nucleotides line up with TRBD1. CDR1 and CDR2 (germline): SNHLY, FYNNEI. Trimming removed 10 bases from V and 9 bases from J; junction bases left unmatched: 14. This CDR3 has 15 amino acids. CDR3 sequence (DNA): TGTGCCACCTCACTATACGGACAGGGTGTTTCACCCCTCCACTTT. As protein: CATSLYGQGVSPLHF.

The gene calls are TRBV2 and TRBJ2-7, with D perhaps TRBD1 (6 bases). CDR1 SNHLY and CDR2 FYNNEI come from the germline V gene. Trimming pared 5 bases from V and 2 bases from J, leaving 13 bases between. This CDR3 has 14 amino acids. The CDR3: CASSQTGPPYEQYF. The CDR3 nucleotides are TGTGCCAGCAGTCAGACAGGCCCACCCTACGAGCAGTACTTC.

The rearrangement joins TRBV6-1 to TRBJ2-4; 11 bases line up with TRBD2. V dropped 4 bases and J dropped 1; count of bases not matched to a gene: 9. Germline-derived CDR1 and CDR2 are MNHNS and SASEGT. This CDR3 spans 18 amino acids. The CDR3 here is CASSAYLIAGGAKNIQYF. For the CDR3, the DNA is TGTGCCAGCAGTGCCTACCTAATAGCGGGGGGGGCCAAAAACATTCAGTACTTC.